The 22 T cell receptor beta chains below were found in one sample sequenced in a study of T cell responses to AZD1222 COVID-19 vaccine. The protocol was immunoSEQ multiplex PCR, while the TCRdb copy is restricted to in-frame clones and leaves out a portion. The data show under 95,000 clones, with over 70% seen just once and less than 20% held by the top ten. This sample comprised peripheral blood, obtained on day 0 of AZD1222 vaccination. These receptor sequences come from an adult in good health.

The chain combines TRBV2 with TRBJ1-5, with 7 bases lining up with TRBD1. Germline V CDR1 and CDR2: SNHLY, FYNNEI. The length of the CDR3 is 15 residues. After removal of 6 bases from V and 2 bases from J, the junction contained 7 bases not matched to a gene. The CDR3 loop is CASRRGTGGNQPQHF. CDR3 coding DNA: TGTGCCAGCAGGAGGGGCACAGGGGGCAATCAGCCCCAGCATTTT.

CDR3 region: CASRIPSYEQYF. The CDR3 bases are TGTGCCAGCAGGATACCCTCCTACGAGCAGTACTTC. The chain recombines TRBV28 with TRBJ2-7; D not certain. V dropped 6 bases and J dropped 0 bases, with 6 bases sitting between them. The germline gives CDR1 MDHEN, CDR2 SYDVKM. The CDR3 covers 12 residues.

The chain employs TRBV6-5 and TRBJ2-1; TRBD2 agrees at 10 bases. Germline CDR1 and CDR2: MNHEY and SVGAGI. CDR3 length: 15 residues. V was clipped by 2 bases and J by 3 bases; unmatched bases: 1. The CDR3 DNA is TGTGCCAGCAGTTACCGGACTAGCGGCTACAATGAGCAGTTCTTC. Translating it yields CASSYRTSGYNEQFF.

The J gene is TRBJ1-4, the V gene TRBV19; the match to TRBD1 covers 7 bases. CDR3 length: 14 residues. V shed 6 bases, J shed 10 bases, and the junction held 11 bases outside the gene matches. Germline CDR1 and CDR2: LNHDA and SQIVND (reference sequence). CDR3 residues: CASSPGTVGRKLFF. CDR3 DNA: TGTGCCAGTAGCCCCGGGACAGTGGGAAGAAAACTGTTTTTT.

V is TRBV2 and J is TRBJ2-7, with 15 bases fitting TRBD2. This CDR3 comprises 13 residues. Looked up from germline, CDR1 is SNHLY and CDR2 is FYNNEI. V was pared by 10 bases and J by 4 bases, with 2 bases of the junction left unmatched. The CDR3: CAIGTSGRYEQYF. The CDR3 DNA follows: TGTGCCATCGGGACTAGCGGGAGGTACGAGCAGTACTTC.

The J gene is TRBJ1-2, the V gene TRBV6-4; maybe TRBD1 (6 bases). Germline assignment: CDR1 MRHNA and CDR2 SNTAGT. Trimming pared 6 bases from V and 1 base from J, leaving 18 bases between. This CDR3 has 16 residues. CDR3 bases: TGTGCCAGCAGACTCGAGGACAGACCTCATAACTATGGCTACACCTTC. Amino acid sequence: CASRLEDRPHNYGYTF.

This CDR3 reads CATSRGQANYGYTF. The DNA for the CDR3 is TGTGCCACCAGCAGAGGCCAGGCTAACTATGGCTACACCTTC. The V call is TRBV15, the J call TRBJ1-2, with no clear D. Trimming cost V 1 base and J 0 bases, with 6 bases left between them. CDR1 is LNHNV and CDR2 is YYDKDF in the germline V gene (reference sequence). The CDR3 totals 14 residues.

The chain couples TRBV18 to TRBJ2-1; D is unresolved. CDR3 size: 13 residues. Germline CDR1 KGHSH, CDR2 LQKENI. V was clipped by 5 bases and J by 5 bases, with 10 bases between them. CDR3 coding DNA: TGTGCCAGCTCATCACGCAAAGACAATGAGCAGTTCTTC. Encoded protein: CASSSRKDNEQFF.

The J gene is TRBJ2-5, the V gene TRBV29-1; D may be TRBD1 (6 bases). V lost 7 bases and J lost 5, with 14 bases in between. CDR3 length: 12 amino acids. CDR1 is SQVTM and CDR2 is ANQGSEA in the germline V gene. This CDR3 reads CSGGQRLETQYF. CDR3 nucleotide sequence: TGCAGCGGAGGACAGCGGTTGGAGACCCAGTACTTC.

The chain is built from TRBV20-1 and TRBJ2-1; 8 nucleotides match TRBD2. The CDR3 totals 16 residues. Unmatched junction bases numbered 9, after V lost 3 bases and J lost 2 bases. The germline CDR1 and CDR2 sequences are DFQATT and SNEGSKA (reference sequence). The CDR3 protein is CSASAPGLVTYNEQFF. The CDR3 DNA sequence: TGCAGTGCTAGTGCACCGGGACTAGTTACCTACAATGAGCAGTTCTTC.

The count of this clone is one. V usage is TRBV18 and J usage is TRBJ1-2, with 7 bases matching TRBD1. Unmatched junction bases numbered 6, after V lost 1 base and J lost 7 bases. Germline lookup yields CDR1 KGHSH and CDR2 LQKENI. The CDR3 is 14 amino acids. CDR3 protein: CASSPREGAGGYTF. In DNA form, the CDR3 reads TGTGCCAGCTCACCACGTGAGGGGGCTGGTGGCTACACCTTC.

This clone was observed a single time. The chain joins TRBV16 to TRBJ1-2, with D maybe TRBD1 (5 bases). The germline V and J ends were trimmed by 8 bases and 7 bases, with 17 bases remaining between them. CDR1 is KGHSY and CDR2 is FQNENV in the germline V gene. The CDR3 loop spans 13 amino acids. The CDR3 loop is CASGRDASVGYTF. The DNA for the CDR3 is TGTGCCAGCGGGCGGGACGCGAGCGTTGGCTACACCTTC.

The V call is TRBV21-1, the J call TRBJ1-5. TRBV21-1 is described as a pseudogene. The CDR3 covers 16 residues. The CDR3 DNA reads TGTGCCAGCAGCAAAGCGGCAGTATCGGGCAATCAGCCCCAGCATTTT. This gives the protein CASSKAAVSGNQPQHF.

The chain carries TRBV15 and TRBJ2-7; tentative D call: TRBD1 (6 bases). V lost 0 bases, J lost 7 bases, and 16 bases lay in between. Germline CDR1 LNHNV, CDR2 YYDKDF (reference sequence). The CDR3 covers 15 residues. CDR3 amino acids: CATSRDRRGTGEQYF. The CDR3 region has the DNA TGTGCCACCAGCAGAGATCGCAGGGGAACAGGTGAGCAGTACTTC.

This clone was seen just once. The gene calls are TRBV5-5 and TRBJ2-1; D remains ambiguous. The CDR3 is made up of 14 amino acids. V dropped 0 bases and J dropped 6 bases, with 10 bases sitting between them. CDR1 is SGHKS, CDR2 YYEKEE, per germline (reference sequence). The chain's CDR3 is CASSLAVKGNEQFF. DNA of the CDR3: TGTGCCAGCAGCTTGGCTGTTAAGGGCAATGAGCAGTTCTTC. Variable domain in full (rest from reference TRBV5-5 and TRBJ2-1): DAGVTQSPTHLIKTRGQQVTLRCSPISGHKSVSWYQQVLGQGPQFIFQYYEKEERGRGNFPDRFSARQFPNYSSELNVNALLLGDSALYLCASSLAVKGNEQFFGPGTRLTVL.

This chain links TRBV11-2 with TRBJ2-1; TRBD2 is a possible D gene (5 bases). CDR1 is SGHAT and CDR2 is FQNNGV in the germline V gene. The CDR3 has 15 amino acids. Trimming removed 2 bases from V and 6 bases from J, with 14 bases in between. CDR3 amino acids: CASSLSLASSNEQFF. CDR3 nucleotides: TGTGCCAGCAGCTTATCTCTAGCCTCCAGCAATGAGCAGTTCTTC.

The chain is built from TRBV5-1 and TRBJ1-6, with unresolved D. This CDR3 is built from 15 residues. Trimming stripped 0 bases from V and 5 bases from J, with 9 bases between. Germline V CDR1 and CDR2: SGHRS, YFSETQ. The CDR3 region has the DNA TGCGCCAGCAGCTTGGAGGGCAGCCATAATTCACCCCTCCACTTT. It yields the protein CASSLEGSHNSPLHF.

The CDR3 sequence is CASSFRMNTEAFF. Here the CDR3 DNA reads TGTGCCAGCAGCTTTAGGATGAACACTGAAGCTTTCTTT. The gene calls are TRBV13 and TRBJ1-1; no clear D. V was clipped by 3 bases and J by 0 bases, with 5 bases between them. Germline V gives CDR1 PRHDT, CDR2 FYEKMQ (reference sequence). CDR3 size: 13 residues.

This clone has just one count. The V call is TRBV6-5, the J call TRBJ1-2; D is perhaps TRBD1 (5 bases). This CDR3 is 12 amino acids long. Germline values: CDR1 MNHEY, CDR2 SVGAGI. V was pared by 6 bases and J by 3 bases, with 8 bases between. The chain's CDR3 is CASRTDYYGYTF. For the CDR3, the DNA is TGTGCCAGCAGGACAGACTACTATGGCTACACCTTC.

V is TRBV9 and J is TRBJ1-6; D is uncertain. This CDR3 contains 14 residues. Trimming pared 3 bases from V and 8 bases from J, leaving 12 bases between. Germline CDR1 is SGDLS and CDR2 is YYNGEE. For the CDR3, the DNA is TGTGCCAGCAGCGCCGGGCCCGGGGATTCACCCCTCCACTTT. Protein product: CASSAGPGDSPLHF.

The rearrangement joins TRBV6-2 or TRBV6-3 to TRBJ2-5; a possible D gene is TRBD2 (6 bases). This CDR3 has 16 residues. Germline values: CDR1 MNHEY, CDR2 SVGEGT. V shed 0 bases and J shed 5 bases, with 16 bases lying between them. CDR3 bases: TGTGCCAGCAGTTACTCGACTGGCGGGACTTCCGAGACCCAGTACTTC. This sequence encodes CASSYSTGGTSETQYF.

The genes are TRBV7-9 and TRBJ2-7; 7 bases map to TRBD1. The germline CDR1 and CDR2 sequences are SEHNR and FQNEAQ (reference sequence). V was pared by 5 bases and J by 4 bases, with 14 bases of the junction left unmatched. This CDR3 is built from 16 residues. This chain's CDR3 is CASSNDRVVALYEQYF. In DNA form, the CDR3 reads TGTGCCAGCAGCAACGACAGGGTGGTAGCTTTATACGAGCAGTACTTC.